The entry below gives a single TCR beta chain sequence along with its context. Its target is unknown. Each clinical donor contributed on average roughly 92,000 T cells from unsorted cryopreserved PBMC. The germline gives CDR1 SGHNT, CDR2 YYREEE (reference sequence). The CDR3 extends over 15 amino acids. The V end was cut by 4 bases, the J end by 5 bases, with 17 bases between. This record belongs to a study of T cells in tuberculosis. Background on the study: In South Africa, adults with active tuberculosis were compared with IGRA-negative and latently infected IGRA-positive adolescents.

Study-level findings and limits: Smaller alpha distances in active tuberculosis partly reflected shorter CDR3-alpha lengths.

The assay was immunoSEQ multiplex PCR, and TCRdb's table has in-frame clones only and misses some. The sample has 26,000 or so clones; around 91% are singletons. Sequencing was done on a sample of PBMCs. The TCR comes from a donor aged 10 to 29 with latent tuberculosis or without tuberculosis infection. The J gene is TRBJ2-3, the V gene TRBV5-4; a weak D match, TRBD2 (6 bases). The CDR3: CASSTLGGRRDTQYF. Written as DNA, the CDR3 is TGTGCCAGCAGCACTCTCGGGGGAAGAAGAGATACGCAGTATTTT.